The following is a TCR beta chain sequence with its context. Its target antigen remains unknown. No base quality information exists; no much larger clone differs at one position. The sample originates from a study of blood T cell repertoires in COVID-19 (dated by TCRdb to between 2020 and 2021). For context, the study as a whole: Samples from collaborators originated in the United States, Italy and Spain and spanned both the acute and convalescent phases of COVID-19. The material from the prospective study consisted of cDNA or gDNA derived from T cells, B-cell-depleted T cells, or PBMCs. Subjects who had been exposed to COVID-19, were actively infected with it, or had recovered from it provided the deeply sampled blood TCRbeta repertoires that made up the dataset. The repertoires were released in a freely available public database intended as a resource for research on the immune response to SARS-CoV-2. Samples were obtained from the ongoing ImmuneRACE study (first 160 participants) and from 1,254 subjects provided by 6 global collaborators. Nearly every sample came with metadata listing a de-identified subject ID, COVID-19 status, age in years and sex. Where available, HLA class I and class II types were obtained from metadata supplied by the sample provider rather than from assay-based typing.

TCRbeta CDR3 regions were amplified from genomic DNA using the immunoSEQ Assay, a bias-controlled multiplex PCR. As for the authors' bioinformatics: Within the assay, amplification of reference gene primers was used to estimate how many nucleated cells each sample contained. To quantify the absolute abundance of each unique TCRbeta CDR3 rearrangement, sequence reads were collapsed and filtered. For each sample, productive Simpson clonality was calculated by taking the square root of Simpson's diversity index across productive rearrangements. TCRdb took over this immuneACCESS table, retaining in-frame rearrangements with V and J assigned. Such tables are incomplete; in checked studies, under half of the missing clones stem from an unresolved V gene, and the remainder is unexplained. V, J and clone size are those of that table, while D and trimming were read from the DNA. The sample table lists some 70,000 clones, 65% to 85% of them with a count of one. The ten most abundant clones make up around 4.4% of the sample.

The germline V gene encodes CDR1 KGHSH and CDR2 LQKENI. V is shortened by 1 base, J by 4 bases, and the region joining them spans 12 bases. Counted from cysteine to phenylalanine, this CDR3 has 15 amino acids. The only DNA kept is the CDR3, 45 bases in frame from the first base. The investigation overall reported the following: The amount of clinical and demographic metadata varied by source and participant and was provided uncurated.

The collaborating institutions used their own protocols to collect whole blood in K2EDTA tubes. For TCRbeta analysis, collaborators shipped samples as frozen whole blood, isolated PBMCs, or DNA extracted from either of those sample types. The sequenced material came from peripheral blood. This TCR was sampled from a woman aged 55-70 years with acute or convalescent COVID-19. In this chain, TRBV18 is recombined with TRBJ2-3, with TRBD2 as a weak D call on 6 bases. The CDR3 corresponds to CASSPRAGSADTQYF. The DNA sequence is TGTGCCAGCTCACCACGGGCGGGGAGCGCAGATACGCAGTATTTT.